Here is one T cell receptor beta chain with its context. The antigen is not known. These data are taken from a study of T cell responses to AZD1222 COVID-19 vaccine. Study-wide results and limits: CD4 TCRs covered the whole spike, strongest at regions 160-218 and 743-854. The donors showed a predominance of white British ancestry and of females, with possible underestimation of clonal diversity. The peak T cell response came first, and repertoires were sampled only after it. Only a handful of AZD1222 recipients were seropositive at baseline.

Trimming left V 5 bases short and J 7 bases short, with 23 bases between. Germline V gene data show CDR1 as SGHDN and CDR2 as FVKESK. The CDR3 runs 16 residues. Measured with immunoSEQ multiplex PCR; TCRdb has only the in-frame clones, and not every one. The sample includes 130,000 to 150,000 clones, 75% to 95% of them seen just once. This specimen was peripheral blood, taken on day 0 of AZD1222 vaccination. The TCR comes from an adult in good health. The V call is TRBV14, the J call TRBJ1-2, with a tentative D call TRBD1 (5 bases). The CDR3 DNA reads as TGTGCCAGCAGCTTCTCCTGGACGGGCGCGGGGGGTGGCTACACCTTC. Translation: CASSFSWTGAGGGYTF.